A selection of T cell receptor beta chains follows, all from one sample in a study of CXCR3-negative and CXCR3-positive naive CD8 T cells. For each CDR3 protein, TCRdb gives one entry from its re-call of the 5' RACE reads, without DNA. The listing records over 70,000 distinct CDR3 sequences. Material: naive CXCR3- CD8+ T cells from blood. The receptor set was obtained from a human donor in good health. Some clones in this sample may be carry-over from other donors' samples. CDR3s include the opening cysteine and the closing phenylalanine or tryptophan.

14	TRBV27	TRBJ2-1	CASSSHYSDNEQFF
16	TRBV5-5	TRBJ1-5	CASSLEGEGPNQPQHF
13	TRBV20-1	TRBJ2-1	CSAGTSNYNEQFF
18	TRBV7-9	TRBJ2-5	CASSLILLMGGDQETQYF
12	TRBV11-2	TRBJ2-3	CASSSITDTQYF
13	TRBV29-1	TRBJ2-7	CSVVGTGTYEQYF
15	TRBV6-1	TRBJ2-1	CASSEILAGVYEQFF
15	TRBV7-6	TRBJ2-2	CASSFSGDYTGELFF
15	TRBV20-1	TRBJ1-1	CSASIPDSRYTEAFF
15	TRBV7-9	TRBJ2-7	CASSLATLVSYEQYF
14	TRBV28	TRBJ2-2	CASRETGSGGELFF
13	TRBV29-1	TRBJ1-2	CSVDDLTAEGYTF
19	TRBV12-3/TRBV12-4	TRBJ1-6	CASSLSGYRQSSYNSPLHF
12	TRBV29-1	TRBJ2-7	CSVSQGNYEQYF
13	TRBV12-3/TRBV12-4	TRBJ2-7	CASGLSPLSEQYF
15	TRBV3-1	TRBJ1-1	CASSQPSDMNTEAFF
16	TRBV28	TRBJ2-1	CASSQGLAGGWNEQFF
13	TRBV29-1	TRBJ2-2	CSAAEQNTGELFF
15	TRBV20-1	TRBJ2-1	CSARGFKNSYNEQFF
13	TRBV28	TRBJ2-5	CASSFPRAETQYF
14	TRBV12-3/TRBV12-4	TRBJ1-2	CASSPSTGIEGYTF
13	TRBV30	TRBJ2-1	CAWSVLGGDEQFF
15	TRBV29-1	TRBJ1-2	CSVEDHGTDNYGYTF
15	TRBV5-1	TRBJ2-7	CASSPADWSQGEQYF
17	TRBV13	TRBJ1-1	CASSARTGGRVNTEAFF
13	TRBV28	TRBJ2-7	CASSLGRGLEQYF
14	TRBV29-1	TRBJ2-3	CSVAELTRADTQYF
14	TRBV9	TRBJ2-1	CASSGRPSYNEQFF
18	TRBV13	TRBJ1-3	CASSSLLDRAISGNTIYF
14	TRBV14	TRBJ2-7	CASSQVNSAYEQYF
16	TRBV9	TRBJ2-5	CASGGGREGGQETQYF
13	TRBV28	TRBJ2-7	CASSLSTSGEQYF
15	TRBV11-3	TRBJ2-1	CASSLASGTFDEQFF
16	TRBV29-1	TRBJ1-2	CSVEHDRGRSNYGYTF
13	TRBV28	TRBJ1-5	CATHPWDNQPQHF
18	TRBV28	TRBJ2-7	CASSLLGMTSGGTYEQYF
13	TRBV28	TRBJ1-4	CASSSRGRWKLFF
14	TRBV5-1	TRBJ2-7	CASSSGTGVYEQYF
14	TRBV11-3	TRBJ2-7	CASSSRDQGSEQYF
13	TRBV29-1	TRBJ2-3	CSAIQAFTDTQYF
14	TRBV4-1	TRBJ1-1	CASSQEVGAAEAFF
15	TRBV28	TRBJ2-5	CASTLETGYQETQYF
16	TRBV20-1	TRBJ2-5	CSARALEGASQETQYF
17	TRBV2	TRBJ2-5	CASSEEGQRGIQETQYF
16	TRBV20-1	TRBJ2-2	CSAKEGPLGPHGELFF
15	TRBV3-1	TRBJ2-1	CASSVTGILNNEQFF
13	TRBV19	TRBJ2-1	CASSTRQINEQFF
15	TRBV2	TRBJ2-5	CASSGLALYQETQYF
15	TRBV5-1	TRBJ1-6	CASSDQDRGDSPLHF